This T cell receptor (beta chain) was obtained from a study of blood T cell repertoires in COVID-19. On the study more broadly: The United States, Italy and Spain were the sources of the acute and convalescent COVID-19 samples. Sources were T cells, B-cell-depleted T cells, or PBMCs; the material itself was cDNA or gDNA.

CDR1 is MNHNS, CDR2 SASEGT, per germline. CDR3 length: 16 amino acids. With 4 bases removed from V and 2 bases from J, the gap between germline ends came to 18 bases. In its sample, this clone was seen many times. This CDR3 is also generated by other DNA sequences in the sample. In the original analysis: Nucleated cell number was recorded as an estimate derived from reference gene primer amplification. Some clones are missing from TCRdb's copy, which holds only in-frame ones; the method was immunoSEQ multiplex PCR. V and J calls and clone size follow that table, whereas D and trimming were derived from the DNA. The profile shows about 92,000 clones, roughly 80% of them singletons.

The chain uses TRBV6-1 and TRBJ2-7, with a possible D match to TRBD2 (7 bases). This clonotype was sampled from a man aged 45-65 years who had recovered from COVID-19. What was sequenced was peripheral blood. Written as DNA, the CDR3 is TGTGCCAGCAGTGCCTTGGGAGGGGGTTTGACCTACGAGCAGTACTTC. Its translation: CASSALGGGLTYEQYF.